This T cell receptor (beta chain) was identified during a study of CD8+ T cells in alopecia areata listed by TCRdb under 2018. Looking at the study overall: The study used high-throughput TCRbeta sequencing to examine T cell clonal expansion in alopecia areata, in both the C3H/HeJ mouse model and human patients. Scalp tissue and sorted CD4+ and CD8+ peripheral blood T cells from patchy and totalis/universalis alopecia areata patients and from healthy controls were covered by human TCRbeta sequencing. Amplification of TCRbeta CDR3 regions was done by immunoSEQ multiplex PCR using 35 Vbeta forward primers and 13 Jbeta reverse primers. Clonality in the scalp was compared among normal scalp (n=4), patchy alopecia areata scalp (n=8), and alopecia totalis/universalis scalp (n=8). The RNA source kit depended on sample type: the PAXgene miRNA kit for fixed scalp, the miRNeasy kit for PBMCs, and the RNeasy kit for mouse skin. Study-wide conclusions, independent of this receptor: Compared with normal scalp, lesional scalp had higher clonality and more expanded CD8+ clones, particularly in alopecia totalis/universalis, a pattern that suggests antigenic drive. Shared TCR sequences between patients were less evident than in mice, which may be partly attributable to HLA diversity in the patient population. Resident alphabeta T cells in normal human skin are also sequenced, complicating scalp TCR repertoire analysis, unlike mouse skin dominated by gammadelta T cells.

In its sample, this clone was seen a few times. This clone's antigen is unknown. Per-base qualities were not stored, and no clone one base away is much larger. From alopecia areata patients, peripheral blood was collected along with lesional scalp punch biopsies. PBMCs were separated by density centrifugation and stained for CD3, CD4 and CD8, after which CD4+ and CD8+ T cells were sorted on a FACSAria. As part of a multicenter biomarker study, untreated alopecia areata patients were recruited. In several patients from the biomarker study, blood CD8+ T cells were sorted further into NKG2D-low and NKG2D-high fractions. The method was the immunoSEQ multiplex PCR assay. RNA was extracted from all samples and reverse transcribed into cDNA as template for TCR sequencing. First-strand cDNA was synthesized using SuperScript III with a 2:1 mix of oligo-dT and random hexamers. Amplification bias was assessed with a synthetic immune receptor repertoire, and residual bias was removed computationally. Under the source paper's analysis protocol: Raw reads were preprocessed to remove errors, and CDR3 was defined according to IMGT conventions as the region from the conserved cysteine to phenylalanine. Clonality was calculated as 1 minus Shannon entropy normalized by log2 of the number of productive unique TCRs. Scalp TCRbeta sequences were cross-referenced with sorted blood CD4 and CD8 repertoires so that the CD4 or CD8 identity of scalp clones could be inferred. Here the immuneACCESS table is served through TCRdb, limited to in-frame sequences with V and J called. Missing clones are a known gap in these copies; in checked studies unresolved V genes cover under half, and the rest lacks a known reason. D and trimming come from the DNA, and the V and J calls and clone size come from that table. The sample records about 110,000 clones, 58% of which are singletons. The biggest ten clones account for around 25% of the sample.

The junction shows trimming of 7 bases on V and 2 bases on J, and the gene matches do not reach 10 bases of it. From the cysteine through the phenylalanine, the CDR3 covers 15 amino acids. Only the CDR3 portion is preserved as DNA: 45 bases, with reading frame beginning at the first base. Via the germline V gene (reference sequence), CDR1 is SEHNR and CDR2 FQNEAQ. Input material: NKG2D-low CD8+ T cells sorted from blood. In light of the paper, this sample's cell subset or site label describes: sorted CD8+ NKG2D-low blood T cells. This receptor was obtained from a human donor with alopecia areata. The chain employs TRBV7-9 and TRBJ1-2, with TRBD1 matching 7 junction bases. Here is the DNA: TGTGCCAGCAAGGGACAGCCGACCCCAAACTATGGCTACACCTTC. This codes for CASKGQPTPNYGYTF.